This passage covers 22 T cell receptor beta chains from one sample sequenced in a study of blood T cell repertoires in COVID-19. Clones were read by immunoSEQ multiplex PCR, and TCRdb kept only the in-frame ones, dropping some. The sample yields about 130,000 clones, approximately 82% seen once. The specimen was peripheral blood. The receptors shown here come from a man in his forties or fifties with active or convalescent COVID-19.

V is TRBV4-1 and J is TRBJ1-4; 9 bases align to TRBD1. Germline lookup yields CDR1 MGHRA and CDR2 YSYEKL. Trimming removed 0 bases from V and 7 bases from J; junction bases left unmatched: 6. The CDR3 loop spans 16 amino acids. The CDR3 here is CASSQDTGTGSEKLFF. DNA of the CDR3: TGCGCCAGCAGCCAAGATACCGGGACAGGGAGTGAAAAACTGTTTTTT.

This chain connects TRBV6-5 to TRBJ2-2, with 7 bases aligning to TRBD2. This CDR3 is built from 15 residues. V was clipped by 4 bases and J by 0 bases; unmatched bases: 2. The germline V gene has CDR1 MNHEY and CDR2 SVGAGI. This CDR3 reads CASSSRGANTGELFF. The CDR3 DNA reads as TGTGCCAGCAGTTCTCGGGGGGCGAACACCGGGGAGCTGTTTTTT.

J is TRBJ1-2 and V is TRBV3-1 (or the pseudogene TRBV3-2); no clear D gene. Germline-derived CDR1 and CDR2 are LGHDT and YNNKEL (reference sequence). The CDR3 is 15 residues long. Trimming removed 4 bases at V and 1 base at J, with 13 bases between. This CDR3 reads CASSRSEVINYGYTF. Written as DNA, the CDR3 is TGTGCCAGCAGCCGATCGGAGGTAATTAACTATGGCTACACCTTC.

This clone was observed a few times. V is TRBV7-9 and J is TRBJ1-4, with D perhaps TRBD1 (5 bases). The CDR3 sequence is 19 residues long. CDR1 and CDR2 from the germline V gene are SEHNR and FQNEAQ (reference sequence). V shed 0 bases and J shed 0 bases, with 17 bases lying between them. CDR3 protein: CASSLALWGGNATNEKLFF. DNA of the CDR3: TGTGCCAGCAGCTTAGCCCTGTGGGGGGGGAATGCAACTAATGAAAAACTGTTTTTT.

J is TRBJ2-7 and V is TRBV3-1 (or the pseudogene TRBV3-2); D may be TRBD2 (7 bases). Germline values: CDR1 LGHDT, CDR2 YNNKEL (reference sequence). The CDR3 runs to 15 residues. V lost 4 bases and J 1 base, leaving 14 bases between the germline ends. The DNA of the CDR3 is TGTGCCAGCAGCCCGGAGGGGGGGGATTCCTACGAGCAGTACTTC. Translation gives CASSPEGGDSYEQYF.

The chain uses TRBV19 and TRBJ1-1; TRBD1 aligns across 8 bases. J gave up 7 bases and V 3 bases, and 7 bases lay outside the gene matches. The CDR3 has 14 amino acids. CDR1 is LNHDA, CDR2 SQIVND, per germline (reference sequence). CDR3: CASSIGQGISEAFF. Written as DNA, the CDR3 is TGTGCCAGTAGTATCGGACAGGGAATAAGTGAAGCTTTCTTT.

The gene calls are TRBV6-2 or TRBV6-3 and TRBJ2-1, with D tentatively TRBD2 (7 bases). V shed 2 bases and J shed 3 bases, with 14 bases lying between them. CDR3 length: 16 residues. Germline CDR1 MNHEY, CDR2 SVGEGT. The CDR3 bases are TGTGCCAGCAGTTACGGAACGGGGGGCTACTACAATGAGCAGTTCTTC. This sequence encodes CASSYGTGGYYNEQFF.

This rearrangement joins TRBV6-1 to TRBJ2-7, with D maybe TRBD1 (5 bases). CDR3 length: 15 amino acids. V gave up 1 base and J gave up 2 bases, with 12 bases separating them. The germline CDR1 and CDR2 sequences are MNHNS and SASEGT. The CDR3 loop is CASSEGQGNTYEQYF. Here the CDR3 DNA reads TGTGCCAGCAGTGAAGGTCAGGGAAATACCTACGAGCAGTACTTC.

The CDR3 loop reads CASSSGVAGTYEQYF. CDR3 coding DNA: TGTGCCAGCAGCTCGGGGGTAGCGGGAACCTACGAGCAGTACTTC. This rearrangement joins TRBV6-2 or TRBV6-3 to TRBJ2-7, with 8 bases lining up with TRBD2. Losses at the gene ends were 6 bases for V and 2 bases for J; bases not matched to a gene: 9. The CDR3 runs to 15 residues. In germline, CDR1 is MNHEY, CDR2 SVGEGT.

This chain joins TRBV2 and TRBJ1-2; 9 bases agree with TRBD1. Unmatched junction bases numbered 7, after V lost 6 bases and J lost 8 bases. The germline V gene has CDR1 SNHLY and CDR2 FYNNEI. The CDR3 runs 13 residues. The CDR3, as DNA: TGTGCCAGCAGGGACGGACAGGGGCCGGGCTACACCTTC. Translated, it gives CASRDGQGPGYTF.

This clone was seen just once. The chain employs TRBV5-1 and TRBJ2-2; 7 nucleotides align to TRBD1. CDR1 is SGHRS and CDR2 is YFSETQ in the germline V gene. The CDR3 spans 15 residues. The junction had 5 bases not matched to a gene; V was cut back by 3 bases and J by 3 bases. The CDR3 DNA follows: TGCGCCAGCAGCTCGACAGGGTATCACACCGGGGAGCTGTTTTTT. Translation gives CASSSTGYHTGELFF.

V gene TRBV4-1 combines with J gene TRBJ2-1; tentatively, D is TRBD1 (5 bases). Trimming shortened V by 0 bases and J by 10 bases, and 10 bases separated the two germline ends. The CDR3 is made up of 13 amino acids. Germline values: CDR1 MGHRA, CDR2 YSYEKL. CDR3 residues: CASSQEVTGEQFF. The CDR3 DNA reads TGCGCCAGCAGCCAAGAGGTTACAGGCGAGCAGTTCTTC.

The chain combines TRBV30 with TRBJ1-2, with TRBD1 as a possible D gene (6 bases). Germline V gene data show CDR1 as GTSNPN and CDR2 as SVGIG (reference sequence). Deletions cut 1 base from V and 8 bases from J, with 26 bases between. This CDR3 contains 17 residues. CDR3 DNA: TGTGCCTGGAGTGGACCCCCCCCATCGACAGGCGTGGTGGGCTACACCTTC. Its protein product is CAWSGPPPSTGVVGYTF.

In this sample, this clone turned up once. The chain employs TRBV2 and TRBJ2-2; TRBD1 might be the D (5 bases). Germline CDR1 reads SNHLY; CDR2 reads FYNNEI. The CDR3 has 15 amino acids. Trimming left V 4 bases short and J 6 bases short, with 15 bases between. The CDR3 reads CASSAGLRGPGELFF. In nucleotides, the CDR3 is TGTGCCAGCAGTGCCGGATTAAGGGGCCCCGGGGAGCTGTTTTTT.

CDR3 nucleotide sequence: TGTGCCACCAGCAGAGAGGGGGCTCAACTCTATGGCTACACCTTC. Translating gives CATSREGAQLYGYTF. V usage is TRBV15 and J usage is TRBJ1-2, with a weak D call TRBD1 (6 bases). This CDR3 has 15 residues. The germline CDR1 and CDR2 sequences are LNHNV and YYDKDF (reference sequence). V shed 0 bases and J shed 4 bases, with 12 bases lying between them. Full variable domain (rest looked up from reference TRBV15 and TRBJ1-2): DAMVIQNPRYQVTQFGKPVTLSCSQTLNHNVMYWYQQKSSQAPKLLFHYYDKDFNNEADTPDNFQSRRPNTSFCFLDIRSPGLGDTAMYLCATSREGAQLYGYTFGSGTRLTVV.

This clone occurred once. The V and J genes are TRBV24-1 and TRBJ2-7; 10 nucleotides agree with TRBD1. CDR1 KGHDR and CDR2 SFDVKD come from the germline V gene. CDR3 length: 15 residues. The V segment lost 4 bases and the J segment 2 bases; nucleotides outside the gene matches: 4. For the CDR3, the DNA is TGTGCCACCAGTGAGCCGGACAGGGGGGCCTACGAGCAGTACTTC. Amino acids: CATSEPDRGAYEQYF.

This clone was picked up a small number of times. The CDR3 loop reads CASSPFLAGVPTDTQYF. The CDR3, as DNA: TGTGCCAGCAGTCCCTTCTTAGCGGGGGTTCCCACAGATACGCAGTATTTT. J is TRBJ2-3 and V is TRBV4-2; 9 bases fit TRBD2. The V and J ends lost 6 bases and 2 bases, in that order; junction bases with no gene match: 12. The germline V gene has CDR1 LGHNA and CDR2 YNFKEQ. This CDR3 is 17 amino acids long.

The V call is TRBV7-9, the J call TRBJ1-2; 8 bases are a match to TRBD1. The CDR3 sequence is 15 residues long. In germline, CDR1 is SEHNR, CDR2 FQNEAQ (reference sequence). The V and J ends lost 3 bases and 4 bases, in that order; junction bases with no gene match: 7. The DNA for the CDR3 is TGTGCCAGCAGCTTGTCAACAGGGGGGGGCTATGGCTACACCTTC. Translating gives CASSLSTGGGYGYTF.

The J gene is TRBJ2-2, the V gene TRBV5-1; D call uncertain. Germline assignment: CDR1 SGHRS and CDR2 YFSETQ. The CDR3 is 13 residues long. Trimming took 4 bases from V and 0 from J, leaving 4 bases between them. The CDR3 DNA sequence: TGCGCCAGCAGCCCTGCGAACACCGGGGAGCTGTTTTTT. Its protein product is CASSPANTGELFF.

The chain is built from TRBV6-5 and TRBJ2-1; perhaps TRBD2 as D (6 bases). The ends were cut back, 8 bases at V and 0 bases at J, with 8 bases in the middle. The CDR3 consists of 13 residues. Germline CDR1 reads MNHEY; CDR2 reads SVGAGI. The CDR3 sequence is CASRGSSYNEQFF. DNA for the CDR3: TGTGCCAGCCGGGGGAGCTCCTACAATGAGCAGTTCTTC.

DNA of the CDR3: TGTGCCAGCAGCCAAGCCTCCCTGGGGGCTGAGCAGTTCTTC. Translated: CASSQASLGAEQFF. This sequence joins TRBV3-1 (or the pseudogene TRBV3-2) and TRBJ2-1; tentatively, D is TRBD1 (6 bases). This CDR3 is 14 amino acids long. The V end was cut by 1 base, the J end by 9 bases, with 13 bases between. Germline loops: CDR1 LGHDT, CDR2 YNNKEL (reference sequence).

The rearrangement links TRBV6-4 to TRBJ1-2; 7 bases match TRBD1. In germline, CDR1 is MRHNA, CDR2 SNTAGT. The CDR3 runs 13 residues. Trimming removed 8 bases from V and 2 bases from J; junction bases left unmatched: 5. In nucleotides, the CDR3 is TGTGCCAGCCGCAGGGGGTACAACTATGGCTACACCTTC. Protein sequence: CASRRGYNYGYTF.